The T cell receptor (beta chain) under discussion was sequenced for a study of T cells in Graves' hyperthyroidism and ophthalmopathy. On the study more broadly: Peripheral blood samples were taken at initial diagnosis, prior to any treatment. Study observations and caveats: Blood held most thyroid clonotypes expanded above 0.001 frequency.

Orbital computed tomography, thyroid ultrasound, serum thyroxine and TRAb, and clinical symptoms together informed the diagnoses. Per germline, CDR1 SNHLY and CDR2 FYNNEI. The CDR3 covers 19 residues. V trimming: 4 bases; J trimming: 0 bases; junction bases outside the gene matches: 15. Researchers took RNA transcripts and amplified the TCR beta CDR3 regions from them. Carried out on the TCR CDR3, a first-round RT-PCR used the HTBI primer set. TCRdb ran MiXCR on the multiplex PCR reads and lists one entry per CDR3 protein. Here the sample spans hundreds of thousands of distinct CDR3 sequences, roughly a sixth being singletons. In the case of this clonotype: What it binds is not known.

The receptor was isolated from a woman aged 45 to 65 with Graves' hyperthyroidism that later progressed to Graves' ophthalmopathy. Material for sequencing was blood. This chain uses TRBV2 with TRBJ2-1; 7 positions match TRBD2. CDR3 coding DNA: TGTGCCAGCAGTGGAGGGACTACTCTCTTACTATTCTCCTACAATGAGCAGTTCTTC. This codes for CASSGGTTLLLFSYNEQFF.